The next 13 T cell receptor beta chains were all read from a single sample in a study of T cells after yellow fever vaccination. Each CDR3 protein is one row after TCRdb ran MiXCR on the 5' RACE reads. There are roughly 340,000 distinct CDR3 sequences in the sample; 8.7% occur only once, and approximately 19% lies in the top ten. Material: PBMCs, obtained on the day of the first yellow fever vaccination. The receptors here all came from a man aged 18 to 30 who received the YFV17D yellow fever vaccine.

This clonotype was counted ten times or more. The V and J genes are TRBV4-3 and TRBJ1-5; D unresolved. Trimming cost V 2 bases and J 5 bases, with 7 bases left between them. Germline-derived CDR1 and CDR2 are LGHNA and YSLEER. The CDR3 loop spans 13 amino acids. The CDR3, as DNA: TGCGCCAGCAGCCAACAGGAGGATCAGCCCCAGCATTTT. Translating it yields CASSQQEDQPQHF.

This clonotype was counted between two and nine times. The gene calls are TRBV6-1 and TRBJ2-1; 13 positions agree with TRBD2. Germline V CDR1 and CDR2: MNHNS, SASEGT. CDR3 length: 17 amino acids. V lost 6 bases, J lost 0 bases, and 5 bases stayed unmatched. The DNA of the CDR3 is TGTGCCAGCAGCCGACTAGCGGGGGGCAGCTCCTACAATGAGCAGTTCTTC. Its translation is CASSRLAGGSSYNEQFF.

This clonotype has just a few counts. The chain links TRBV6-1 to TRBJ1-4, with a weak D call TRBD1 (5 bases). Germline CDR1 MNHNS, CDR2 SASEGT. The CDR3 loop spans 15 amino acids. Trimming took 6 bases from V and 7 from J, leaving 18 bases between them. The CDR3 sequence is CASSTRGEGVEKLFF. The CDR3 region has the DNA TGTGCCAGCAGCACCCGAGGGGAGGGCGTTGAAAAACTGTTTTTT.

The table lists this clonotype with many counts. The chain carries TRBV12-3 or TRBV12-4 and TRBJ2-3, with D uncertain. This CDR3 spans 13 amino acids. V gave up 6 bases and J gave up 0 bases, with 7 bases separating them. In DNA, the CDR3 is TGTGCCAGCAGGGCAACAAGCACAGATACGCAGTATTTT. Translated: CASRATSTDTQYF.

This clonotype was detected ten times or more. This chain links TRBV6-2 or TRBV6-3 with TRBJ1-2; the D gene is possibly TRBD1 (5 bases). Germline CDR1 MNHEY, CDR2 SVGEGT. V was pared by 8 bases and J by 6 bases, with 13 bases between. CDR3 length equals 12 residues. CDR3 loop: CASDQGFNGYTF. The CDR3 DNA sequence: TGTGCCAGCGACCAGGGATTCAATGGCTACACCTTC.

This clonotype was observed at least ten times. This chain uses TRBV12-3 or TRBV12-4 with TRBJ2-5; D is unresolved. The V gene lost 5 bases and the J gene lost 4 bases, with 8 bases spanning the gap. This CDR3 region has 12 residues. CDR3 coding DNA: TGTGCCAGCAGTACGCGAAGAGAGACCCAGTACTTC. It codes for CASSTRRETQYF.

This clonotype has a handful of counts. The V and J genes are TRBV5-1 and TRBJ2-3; 10 nucleotides agree with TRBD2. The CDR3 has 16 residues. Germline lookup yields CDR1 SGHRS and CDR2 YFSETQ. Unmatched junction bases numbered 7, after V lost 2 bases and J lost 4 bases. DNA for the CDR3: TGCGCCAGCAGCTTTGGGGAGCGGGGGGGCGCAGATACGCAGTATTTT. As protein: CASSFGERGGADTQYF.

The chain joins TRBV20-1 to TRBJ2-1; D assignment may be TRBD1 or TRBD2 (5 bases each). The CDR3 has 14 residues. Trimming pared 3 bases from V and 4 bases from J, leaving 13 bases between. CDR1 DFQATT and CDR2 SNEGSKA come from the germline V gene (reference sequence). This chain's CDR3 is CSASGGELYNEQFF. The CDR3 DNA is TGCAGTGCTAGTGGGGGAGAACTATACAATGAGCAGTTCTTC.

Concerning this clonotype itself: One end of the junction does not line up with germline, which may come from a read error. The chain employs TRBV7-2 and TRBJ2-3; 7 bases fit TRBD2. This CDR3 spans 13 amino acids. Germline values: CDR1 SGHTA, CDR2 FQGNSA. The CDR3 loop reads CATSPQTSLSQYF. The CDR3 DNA reads as TGTGCCACCAGCCCCCAGACTAGCCTCTCGCAGTATTTT.

There are many counts of this clonotype. The rearrangement links TRBV7-9 to TRBJ2-1, with 9 bases lining up with TRBD1. Trimming cost V 2 bases and J 11 bases; bases outside gene matches: 10. The germline CDR1 and CDR2 sequences are SEHNR and FQNEAQ (reference sequence). The CDR3 is made up of 15 amino acids. CDR3 sequence reads: CASSLPGQGTGKQFF. CDR3 sequence (DNA): TGTGCCAGCAGCTTACCCGGACAGGGGACGGGGAAGCAGTTCTTC. The whole variable domain, remainder taken from reference TRBV7-9 and TRBJ2-1, is DTGVSQNPRHKITKRGQNVTFRCDPISEHNRLYWYRQTLGQGPEFLTYFQNEAQLEKSRLLSDRFSAERPKGSFSTLEIQRTEQGDSAMYLCASSLPGQGTGKQFFGPGTRLTVL.

The V gene is TRBV5-6, the J gene TRBJ2-7; D not resolved. In germline, CDR1 is SGHDT, CDR2 YYEEEE. The CDR3 spans 13 residues. Trimming removed 0 bases at V and 0 bases at J, with 4 bases between. In DNA, the CDR3 is TGTGCCAGCAGCTTGGTTGGCTCCTACGAGCAGTACTTC. Amino acid sequence: CASSLVGSYEQYF.

This clonotype showed up just a few times. This chain uses TRBV5-4 with TRBJ2-1; 9 bases agree with TRBD2. V trimming: 1 base; J trimming: 15 bases; junction bases outside the gene matches: 20. This CDR3 spans 17 amino acids. Germline values: CDR1 SGHNT, CDR2 YYREEE (reference sequence). The CDR3: CASSLNPGAGGLGYPFF. The CDR3 bases are TGTGCCAGCAGCTTGAATCCTGGCGCGGGGGGGCTAGGTTACCCGTTCTTC.

This sequence joins TRBV7-6 and TRBJ2-1; 7 nucleotides match TRBD1. Germline-derived CDR1 and CDR2 are SGHVS and FNYEAQ. V gave up 10 bases and J gave up 15 bases; unmatched junction bases: 9. There are 10 residues in the CDR3. The CDR3 region has the DNA TGTGCCACTAAGGGGACAGCCTGGTTCTTC. It is translated as CATKGTAWFF.